This T cell receptor (beta chain) was captured in a study of CD8 T cells in ankylosing spondylitis. Broader study findings: Disease-linked clones had a CD8+ phenotype and relatively low frequency in peripheral blood. Earlier studies detected some motif variants in reactive arthritis synovial fluid and blood. Characteristic, it appeared, of ankylosing spondylitis blood was a TCR beta motif of 7 or 8 highly homologous variants.

For this clonotype: Antigen unknown.

CDR3 size: 14 residues. V was cut by 1 base and J by 8 bases, with 12 bases left in between. The germline gives CDR1 SGHRS, CDR2 YFSETQ. In making TCR beta libraries, quantitative 5'-RACE with molecular barcodes was used. Each CDR3 protein is one row after TCRdb ran MiXCR on the 5' RACE reads. The sample gives about 800,000 distinct CDR3 sequences, about 11% of which show up once; about 0.49% is in the top ten. J is TRBJ1-4 and V is TRBV5-1; D unclear. The source is a male donor with ankylosing spondylitis. Sequenced material: blood, either unsorted or a sorted T cell fraction (not recorded which). The CDR3 bases are TGCGCCAGCAGCTTGTCCGGACCTGAGGAAAAACTGTTTTTT. Its protein is CASSLSGPEEKLFF.